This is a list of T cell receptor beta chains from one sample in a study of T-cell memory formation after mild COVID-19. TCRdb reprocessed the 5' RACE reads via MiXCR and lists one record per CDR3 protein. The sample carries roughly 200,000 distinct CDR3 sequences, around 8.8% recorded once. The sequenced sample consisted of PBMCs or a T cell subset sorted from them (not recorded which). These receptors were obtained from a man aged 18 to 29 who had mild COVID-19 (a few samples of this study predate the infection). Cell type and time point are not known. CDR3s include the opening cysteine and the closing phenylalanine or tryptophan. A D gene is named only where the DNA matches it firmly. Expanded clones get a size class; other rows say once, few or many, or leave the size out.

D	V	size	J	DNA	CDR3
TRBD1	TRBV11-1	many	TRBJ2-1	TGTGCCAGCAGCTTGGAACAGGGGATGTTAGAGCAGTTCTTC	CASSLEQGMLEQFF
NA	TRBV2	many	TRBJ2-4	TGTGCCAGCAGTGTGGCTACAGCCAAAAACATTCAGTACTTC	CASSVATAKNIQYF
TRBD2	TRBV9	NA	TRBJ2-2	TGTGCCAGCACCCGGGGGGGCTCGAACACCGGGGAGCTGTTTTTT	CASTRGGSNTGELFF
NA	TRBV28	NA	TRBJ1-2	TGTGCCAGCAGTTTCTGGACGTCGGGCTATGGCTACACCTTC	CASSFWTSGYGYTF
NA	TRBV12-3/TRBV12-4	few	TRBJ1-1	TGTGCCAGCAGCAAGTTGAACACTGAAGCTTTCTTT	CASSKLNTEAFF
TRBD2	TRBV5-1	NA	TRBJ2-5	TGCGCCAGCAGCTCAGCCCCCACTAGCGGGGCCCAAGAGACCCAGTACTTC	CASSSAPTSGAQETQYF
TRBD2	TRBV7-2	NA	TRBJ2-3	TGTGCCAGCAGCTTACACGGGGGGGCCGGCACAGATACGCAGTATTTT	CASSLHGGAGTDTQYF
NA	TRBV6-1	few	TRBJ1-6	TGTGCCAGCAGTGAACACCTGGCGGATTCACCCCTCCACTTT	CASSEHLADSPLHF
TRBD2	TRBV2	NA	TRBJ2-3	TGTGCCAGCATAGAACTTCCGGGACTAGGGACAGATACGCAGTATTTT	CASIELPGLGTDTQYF
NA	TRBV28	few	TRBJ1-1	TGTGCCAGCAGTTTATCTGGGTGGGGCGCTTTCTTT	CASSLSGWGAFF
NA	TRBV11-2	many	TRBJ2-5	TGTGCCAGCAGCTTAGCGGGCGGGGCCGAGACCCAGTACTTC	CASSLAGGAETQYF
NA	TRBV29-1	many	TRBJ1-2	TGCAGCGTGGCGAGGACGGGGTATGGCTACACCTTC	CSVARTGYGYTF
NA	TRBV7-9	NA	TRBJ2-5	TGTGCCAGCAGCCCCCTCATCGGGCAGGGGCACCAAGAGACCCAGTACTTC	CASSPLIGQGHQETQYF
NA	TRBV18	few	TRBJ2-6	TGTGCCAGCTCACCAATCAGTGCCCCTGGGGCCAACGTCCTGACTTTC	CASSPISAPGANVLTF
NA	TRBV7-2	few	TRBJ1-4	TGTGCCAGCAGCGTGACCGGGACGGAAAAACTGTTTTTT	CASSVTGTEKLFF
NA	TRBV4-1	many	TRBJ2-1	TGCGCCAGCAGCCAAGGCCAGGGGCGCGACTACAATGAGCAGTTCTTC	CASSQGQGRDYNEQFF
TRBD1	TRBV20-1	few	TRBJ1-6	TGCAGTGCACCCGGGACAGGGGGCACAACACCCCTCCACTTT	CSAPGTGGTTPLHF
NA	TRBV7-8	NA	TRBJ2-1	TGTGCCAGCAGCTTGGACGGGCTCTGGAATGAGCAGTTCTTC	CASSLDGLWNEQFF
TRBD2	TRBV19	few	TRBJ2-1	TGTGCCAGTAGGTCCGTGGGGGGGGTCAATGAGCAGTTCTTC	CASRSVGGVNEQFF
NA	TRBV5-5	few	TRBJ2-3	TGTGCCAGCAGCCCCAACAGGGCTACAGATACGCAGTATTTT	CASSPNRATDTQYF
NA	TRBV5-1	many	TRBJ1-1	TGCGCCAGCAGCGACTCCCGGGGCTCGAACACTGAAGCTTTCTTT	CASSDSRGSNTEAFF
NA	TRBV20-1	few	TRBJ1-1	TGCAGTGCTAGAGATCCACAGGGCGGACGGACTGAAGCTTTCTTT	CSARDPQGGRTEAFF
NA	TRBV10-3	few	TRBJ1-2	TGTGCCATCAGTGGGATTGACAGTAACTATGGCTACACCTTC	CAISGIDSNYGYTF
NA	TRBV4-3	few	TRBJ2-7	TGCGCCAGCAGCCGGTCGGGACCGGGGGTGTACGAGCAGTACTTC	CASSRSGPGVYEQYF
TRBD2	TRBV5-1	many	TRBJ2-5	TGCGCCAGCAGCTTGGAGGGAACTAGCGGGGGACCGCAAGAGACCCAGTACTTC	CASSLEGTSGGPQETQYF
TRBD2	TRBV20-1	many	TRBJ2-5	TGCAGTGCTATCTCGACTAGCGGGGCGCAAGAGACCCAGTACTTC	CSAISTSGAQETQYF
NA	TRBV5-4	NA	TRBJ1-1	TGTGCCAGCACCATTGGGGTGAACACTGAAGCTTTCTTT	CASTIGVNTEAFF
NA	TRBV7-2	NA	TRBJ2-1	TGTGCCAGCAGGGTTGCTGCAGACAATGAGCAGTTCTTC	CASRVAADNEQFF
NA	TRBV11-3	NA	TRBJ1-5	TGTGCCAGCACCATCCCCGGGAGGGGTGATCAGCCCCAGCATTTT	CASTIPGRGDQPQHF
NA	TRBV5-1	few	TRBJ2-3	TGCGCCAGCAGCTTGGGGATGGCGCCGGATACGCAGTATTTT	CASSLGMAPDTQYF
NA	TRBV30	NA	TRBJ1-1	TGTGCCTGGAGTGTATCTATCGCTGAAGCTTTCTTT	CAWSVSIAEAFF
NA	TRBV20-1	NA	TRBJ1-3	TGCAGTGCTAGATTTAGAAACACCATATATTTT	CSARFRNTIYF
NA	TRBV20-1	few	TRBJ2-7	TGCAGTGCCGCCCGGGACTCCTACGAGCAGTACTTC	CSAARDSYEQYF
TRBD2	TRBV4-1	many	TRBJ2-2	TGCGCCAGCAGCCCCCGGGGGGGCCAAGGCGGGGAGCTGTTTTTT	CASSPRGGQGGELFF
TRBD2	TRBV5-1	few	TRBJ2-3	TGCGCCAGCAGCGTGGGACTAGCGGGGGGCAGAGATACGCAGTATTTT	CASSVGLAGGRDTQYF
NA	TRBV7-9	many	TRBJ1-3	TGTGCCTACCGTCGCGGGCAGTCTGGAAACACCATATATTTT	CAYRRGQSGNTIYF
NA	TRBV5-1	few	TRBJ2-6	TGCGCCAGCAGCTTGGTTCCCCGCCCCGTCGGTTACTCTGGGGCCAACGTCCTGACTTTC	CASSLVPRPVGYSGANVLTF
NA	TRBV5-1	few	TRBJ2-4	TGCGCCAGCAGCTTGACTTCAGGGTTCAAAAACATTCAGTACTTC	CASSLTSGFKNIQYF
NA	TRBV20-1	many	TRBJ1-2	TGCAGTGCTAGTATAGGACGAATCACCTTC	CSASIGRITF
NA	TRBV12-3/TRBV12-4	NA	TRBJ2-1	TGTGCCAGCAGTCCATACCGGGACTCCCTTGGCAATGAGCAGTTCTTC	CASSPYRDSLGNEQFF
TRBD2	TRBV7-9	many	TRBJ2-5	TGTGCCAGCAGCTTACTTCGGGGGGTACACCAAGAGACCCAGTACTTC	CASSLLRGVHQETQYF
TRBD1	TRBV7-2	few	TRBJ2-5	TGTGCCAGCAGCGCAACAGGGGGGTTAGAGACCCAGTACTTC	CASSATGGLETQYF
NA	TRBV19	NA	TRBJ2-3	TGTGCCAGTAGTATAAACACAGATACGCAGTATTTT	CASSINTDTQYF
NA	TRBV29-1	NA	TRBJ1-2	TGCAGCGTTGTGGTCAGGGTGGGAGAGGGCTATGGCTACACCTTC	CSVVVRVGEGYGYTF
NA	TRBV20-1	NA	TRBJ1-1	TGCAGTGCCCCCGACAGGAGGATGACTGAAGCTTTCTTT	CSAPDRRMTEAFF
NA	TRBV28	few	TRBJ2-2	TGTGCCAGCAGTTCACTAAGGGGGACCGGGGAGCTGTTTTTT	CASSSLRGTGELFF
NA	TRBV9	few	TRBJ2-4	TGTGCCAGCAGCGTAGAAGACAGAAACATTCAGTACTTC	CASSVEDRNIQYF
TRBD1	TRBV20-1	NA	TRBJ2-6	TGCAGTGCTAGTATTAATTCAAGGGGACAGAACAACGTCCTGACTTTC	CSASINSRGQNNVLTF
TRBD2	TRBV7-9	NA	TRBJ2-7	TGTGCCAGCAGCCATAGCGGGAGGGGAGAGGGCGAGCAGTACTTC	CASSHSGRGEGEQYF
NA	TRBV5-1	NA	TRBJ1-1	TGCGCCAGCAGCCCGGGATGGACAGACATGAACACTGAAGCTTTCTTT	CASSPGWTDMNTEAFF
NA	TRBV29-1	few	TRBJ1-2	TGCAGCGTCGAAATTATTGTGGCTTCTGGCTACACCTTC	CSVEIIVASGYTF
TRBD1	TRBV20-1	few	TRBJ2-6	TGCAGTGCAGGGACAGGTTACTCTGGGGCCAACGTCCTGACTTTC	CSAGTGYSGANVLTF
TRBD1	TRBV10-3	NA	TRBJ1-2	TGTGCCATCAGCGGGACAGGGGGATCGAACTATGGCTACACCTTC	CAISGTGGSNYGYTF
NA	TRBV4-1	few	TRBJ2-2	TGCGCCAGCAGCCAAGTTCTCGCGGGGAGTCGCGGGGAGCTGTTTTTT	CASSQVLAGSRGELFF
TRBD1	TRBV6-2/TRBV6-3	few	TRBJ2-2	TGTGCCAGCAGTTACTCGTCCCTGAGTCAGGGGGCCCTGTTTTTCACCGGGGAGCTGTTTTTT	CASSYSSLSQGALFFTGELFF
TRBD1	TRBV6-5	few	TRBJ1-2	TGTGCCAGCAGTTCCAACGGACAGGGGAACTATGGCTACACCTTC	CASSSNGQGNYGYTF
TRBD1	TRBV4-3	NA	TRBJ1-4	TGCGCCAGCAGCGCCCAGGGGACAGGGGATGAAAAACTGTTTTTT	CASSAQGTGDEKLFF
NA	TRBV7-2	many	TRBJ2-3	TGTGCCAGCAGCTGGGAGAGCGGTCTAGCGCAGTATTTT	CASSWESGLAQYF
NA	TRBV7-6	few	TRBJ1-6	TGTGCCAGCAGCTTCGGGGCAGCTAATTCACCCCTCCACTTT	CASSFGAANSPLHF
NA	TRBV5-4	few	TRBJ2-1	TGTGCCAGCATGCCGGCGGGGATAGTCAACAATGAGCAGTTCTTC	CASMPAGIVNNEQFF